Listed here are 13 T cell receptor beta chains from one sample, sequenced in a study of identical twins. Each CDR3 protein gets one entry after TCRdb re-called the 5' RACE reads with MiXCR. The data show 450,000 to 650,000 distinct CDR3 sequences, about 15% seen once. This sample also appeared in a second study, on yellow fever vaccine responses in identical twins.

The source material was CD4+ T cells sorted from blood. The receptors stem from a woman younger than 30 in good health.

The J gene is TRBJ1-2, the V gene TRBV3-1; TRBD1 might be the D (6 bases). Trimming pared 3 bases from V and 0 bases from J, leaving 11 bases between. CDR3 length equals 15 residues. Per germline, CDR1 LGHDT and CDR2 YNNKEL (reference sequence). The CDR3 sequence: CASSQGHLPNYGYTF. CDR3 sequence (DNA): TGTGCCAGCAGCCAGGGACACCTACCTAACTATGGCTACACCTTC. The full variable domain, completed using reference TRBV3-1 and TRBJ1-2, is DTAVSQTPKYLVTQMGNDKSIKCEQNLGHDTMYWYKQDSKKFLKIMFSYNNKELIINETVPNRFSPKSPDKAHLNLHINSLELGDSAVYFCASSQGHLPNYGYTFGSGTRLTVV.

This rearrangement joins TRBV12-3 or TRBV12-4 to TRBJ1-1; D is unclear. Trimming shortened V by 8 bases and J by 0 bases, and 13 bases separated the two germline ends. The CDR3 has 14 amino acids. The CDR3 loop is CASAASAMNTEAFF. The CDR3 region has the DNA TGTGCCAGCGCGGCCAGCGCTATGAACACTGAAGCTTTCTTT.

This clonotype was detected ten times or more. This chain joins TRBV7-8 and TRBJ2-1; 8 positions match TRBD2. The CDR3 runs 17 residues. Germline V CDR1 and CDR2: SGHVS, FQNEAQ. J lost 0 bases, V lost 0 bases, and 4 bases had no gene match. The CDR3 is CASSLAFGGDSYNEQFF. The CDR3, as DNA: TGTGCCAGCAGCTTAGCGTTCGGGGGGGACTCCTACAATGAGCAGTTCTTC.

The CDR3 reads CASSKIQGGNEQFF. Written as DNA, the CDR3 is TGTGCCAGCAGCAAAATTCAGGGGGGCAATGAGCAGTTCTTC. The V and J genes are TRBV5-6 and TRBJ2-1; D perhaps matches TRBD1 (7 bases). This CDR3 comprises 14 residues. With 4 bases removed from V and 6 bases from J, the gap between germline ends came to 14 bases. Germline V gives CDR1 SGHDT, CDR2 YYEEEE.

There are a few counts of this clonotype. This sequence joins TRBV3-1 and TRBJ2-1; a weak D match, TRBD2 (6 bases). This CDR3 has 17 amino acids. CDR1 and CDR2 from the germline V gene are LGHDT and YNNKEL (reference sequence). Trimming removed 0 bases from V and 0 bases from J, with 12 bases in between. CDR3 coding DNA: TGTGCCAGCAGCCAAGATTTGCAGCGGGCCTCCTACAATGAGCAGTTCTTC. Amino acid sequence: CASSQDLQRASYNEQFF.

The genes are TRBV28 and TRBJ2-5; weak D call: TRBD2 (6 bases). Between the trimmed V and J ends, which lost 4 bases and 4 bases, there was a span of 22 bases. Germline lookup yields CDR1 MDHEN and CDR2 SYDVKM. The CDR3 length is 17 residues. DNA of the CDR3: TGTGCCAGCAGTTCCATTCGACTAGAGGCGGGTTTAGAGACCCAGTACTTC. It yields the protein CASSSIRLEAGLETQYF.

In its sample, this clonotype was seen a few times. The V gene is TRBV7-9, the J gene TRBJ2-5, with D perhaps TRBD2 (6 bases). This CDR3 region has 14 residues. Germline CDR1 reads SEHNR; CDR2 reads FQNEAQ (reference sequence). The V and J ends lost 1 base and 4 bases respectively, with 10 bases between them. The CDR3: CASSLGHGGETQYF. In DNA, the CDR3 is TGTGCCAGCAGCTTAGGCCACGGGGGAGAGACCCAGTACTTC.

This clonotype came up a few times. The chain couples TRBV12-3 or TRBV12-4 to TRBJ1-1; TRBD1 matches at 10 bases. V lost 7 bases to trimming and J lost 2 bases; unmatched junction nucleotides: 10. The CDR3 contains 16 residues. This CDR3 reads CASTKGWDRGNTEAFF. The CDR3 region has the DNA TGTGCCAGCACCAAGGGCTGGGACAGGGGTAACACTGAAGCTTTCTTT.

In regard to this clonotype: The junction and the germline gene differ at one end; a read error may be behind it. This chain uses TRBV19 with TRBJ1-2; the D is unclear. Looked up from germline, CDR1 is LNHDA and CDR2 is SQIVND (reference sequence). The CDR3 is 15 residues long. Written as DNA, the CDR3 is TGTGTCAGTAGTATTTCGATTAATCCAGCCAATGGCTACACCTTC. It is translated as CVSSISINPANGYTF.

This clonotype has a handful of counts. This chain connects TRBV19 to TRBJ2-4; D is perhaps TRBD2 (6 bases). Germline V lookup: CDR1 LNHDA, CDR2 SQIVND (reference sequence). The CDR3 spans 15 residues. The V end lost 5 bases, the J end lost 0 bases, and 11 bases lay between the germline ends. In DNA form, the CDR3 reads TGTGCCAGTAGTCCCCGGGAGCTAGCCAAAAACATTCAGTACTTC. This encodes CASSPRELAKNIQYF.

CDR3 in amino acids: CASSPQVQFSTDTQYF. DNA for the CDR3: TGTGCCAGCAGCCCCCAGGTCCAGTTTAGCACAGATACGCAGTATTTT. The chain couples TRBV7-8 to TRBJ2-3, with D unclear. Looked up from germline, CDR1 is SGHVS and CDR2 is FQNEAQ. The CDR3 extends over 16 amino acids. The V gene lost 5 bases and the J gene lost 0 bases, with 15 bases spanning the gap.

The sample holds a few counts of this clonotype. The V gene is TRBV14, the J gene TRBJ2-5; 10 bases are shared with TRBD2. Trimming cost V 4 bases and J 13 bases; bases outside gene matches: 6. Germline CDR1 and CDR2: SGHDN and FVKESK. This CDR3 has 12 residues. As DNA, the CDR3 is TGTGCCAGCAGCCTAACTAGCGGGGTATTGTACTTC. Translation: CASSLTSGVLYF.

A few counts support this clonotype. The V and J genes are TRBV24-1 and TRBJ2-2; D possibly corresponds to TRBD1 (5 bases). V gave up 4 bases and J gave up 9 bases, with 20 bases separating them. The CDR3 is 16 residues long. CDR1 and CDR2 from the germline V gene are KGHDR and SFDVKD. The CDR3 DNA sequence: TGTGCCACCAGTGACTCAATGACAGAAAACTCACGGGAGCTGTTTTTT. Protein sequence: CATSDSMTENSRELFF.